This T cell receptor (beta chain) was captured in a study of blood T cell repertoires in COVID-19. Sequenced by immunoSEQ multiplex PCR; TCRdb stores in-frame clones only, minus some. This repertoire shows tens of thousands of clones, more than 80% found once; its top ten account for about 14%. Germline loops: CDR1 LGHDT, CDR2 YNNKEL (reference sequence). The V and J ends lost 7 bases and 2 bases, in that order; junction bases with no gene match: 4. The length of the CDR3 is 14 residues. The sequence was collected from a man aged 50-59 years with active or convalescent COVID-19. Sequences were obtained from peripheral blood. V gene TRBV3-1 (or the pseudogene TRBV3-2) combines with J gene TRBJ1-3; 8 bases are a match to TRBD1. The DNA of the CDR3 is TGTGCCAGCAACCACAGGGGGACTGGAAACACCATATATTTT. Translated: CASNHRGTGNTIYF.